This record covers a single TCR beta chain. Its antigen is not known. This specimen comes from a study of radiotherapy plus CTLA-4 blockade in lung cancer. Findings of the study overall: Dynamics of early blood T cell clones, together with interferon-beta, were reportedly the best predictors of response. Expansion in blood of tumor-derived TCR clones was seen after radiotherapy plus ipilimumab.

The study treated chemo-refractory metastatic non-small-cell lung cancer patients with focal radiation plus ipilimumab CTLA-4 blockade. Method: immunoSEQ multiplex PCR; TCRdb's copy keeps in-frame clones and lacks some. The repertoire holds approximately 25,000 clones, 77% seen once, with around 24% in the top ten. The sample here was peripheral blood, taken from a patient treated with radiotherapy plus ipilimumab. The TCR comes from a human donor with non-small cell lung cancer that progressed on radiotherapy plus ipilimumab.

The CDR3 DNA is TGTGCTTCCCCCGGGCAGGGGGCATTGGGTGGCTACACCTTC. Protein: CASPGQGALGGYTF. V gene TRBV30 combines with J gene TRBJ1-2; 8 nucleotides match TRBD1. Germline assignment: CDR1 GTSNPN and CDR2 SVGIG (reference sequence). The CDR3 sequence is 14 residues long.